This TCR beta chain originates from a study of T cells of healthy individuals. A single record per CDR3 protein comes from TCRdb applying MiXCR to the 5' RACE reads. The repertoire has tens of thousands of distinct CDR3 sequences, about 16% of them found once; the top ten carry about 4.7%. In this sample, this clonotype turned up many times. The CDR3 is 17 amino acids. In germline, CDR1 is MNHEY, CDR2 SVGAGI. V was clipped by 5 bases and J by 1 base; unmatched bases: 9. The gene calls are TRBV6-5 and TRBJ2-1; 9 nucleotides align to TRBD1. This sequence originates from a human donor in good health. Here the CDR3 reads CASSPPTGGESYNEQFF. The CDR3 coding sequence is TGTGCCAGCAGTCCGCCGACAGGGGGGGAATCCTACAATGAGCAGTTCTTC.